This T cell receptor beta chain appears in the sequencing data of a study of prognosis after radiotherapy for stage I lung cancer. Amplification of the TCR beta CDR3 (from genomic DNA) was done by two-round multiplex PCR. It was primers specific to each TRBV and TRBJ gene that first-round PCR used. TCRdb processed the multiplex PCR reads anew with MiXCR; each CDR3 protein has one entry. Seen here are about 27,000 distinct CDR3 sequences, just over 45% observed once, and the top ten hold under 15%. Specimen: PBMCs, collected before or after stereotactic body radiation therapy (not recorded which). This TCR was recovered from a donor over 45 with non-small cell lung cancer.

Here the CDR3 DNA reads TGTGCCAGCAGTTACGCGGGACTAGTGGGAGATACCCAGTACTTC. This gives the protein CASSYAGLVGDTQYF. The V and J genes are TRBV6-5 and TRBJ2-5; 8 bases match TRBD2. Trimming cost V 2 bases and J 8 bases; bases outside gene matches: 10. The CDR3 is 15 amino acids. Germline V CDR1 and CDR2: MNHEY, SVGAGI.